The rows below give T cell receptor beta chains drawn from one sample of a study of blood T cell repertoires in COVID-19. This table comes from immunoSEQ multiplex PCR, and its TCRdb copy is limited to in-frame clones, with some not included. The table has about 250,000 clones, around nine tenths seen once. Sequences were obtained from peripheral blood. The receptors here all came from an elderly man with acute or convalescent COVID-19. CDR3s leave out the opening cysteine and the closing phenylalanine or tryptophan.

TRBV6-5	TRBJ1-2	ASSLYGYT
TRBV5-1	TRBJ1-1	ASSFYDPGGTEAF
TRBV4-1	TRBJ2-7	ASSQGEREQY
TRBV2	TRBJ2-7	ASSSGQGLIY
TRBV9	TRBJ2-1	ASSVVASGGHNEQF
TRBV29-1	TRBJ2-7	SVPGASSYEQY
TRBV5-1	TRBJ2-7	ASRTSGHEQY
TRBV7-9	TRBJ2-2	ASSLEAGATGELF
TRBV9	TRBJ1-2	ASSRLEGANYGYT
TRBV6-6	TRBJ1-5	ASSYSGGAGNQPQH
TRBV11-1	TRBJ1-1	ASSPRQGNMNTEAF
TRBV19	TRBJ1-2	ATTSGDSGSHGYT
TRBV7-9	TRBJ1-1	ASSLTGSTEAF
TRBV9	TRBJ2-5	ASSGRQGSVGETQY
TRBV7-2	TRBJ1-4	ASSIPSGMAEKLF
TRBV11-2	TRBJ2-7	ASSPGPNNEQY
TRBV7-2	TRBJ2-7	ASSLALGTGGYEQY
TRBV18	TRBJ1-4	ASSPITVQGKLF
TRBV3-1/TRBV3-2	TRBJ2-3	ASSQHTDTQY
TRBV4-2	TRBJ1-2	ASSQETGYGYT
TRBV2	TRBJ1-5	ASSRIYQPQH
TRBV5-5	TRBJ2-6	ASSLAVWSGANVLT
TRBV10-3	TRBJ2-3	AIDAGAGTDTQY
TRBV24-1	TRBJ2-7	ATGGGSLYEQY
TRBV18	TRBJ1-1	ASSLTPIVNTEAF
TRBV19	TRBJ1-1	ASMGQGALEAF
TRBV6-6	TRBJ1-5	ASSLDQGVNQPQH
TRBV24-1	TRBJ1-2	ATKSQEGGYT
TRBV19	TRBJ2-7	ASRFGTIGEQY
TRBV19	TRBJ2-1	ASSKGGGLPYNEQF
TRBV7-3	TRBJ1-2	ASSPRAGANYGYT
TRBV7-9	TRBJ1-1	ASSLNSPDTEAF
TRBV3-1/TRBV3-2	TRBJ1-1	ASSQYTTLAGAF
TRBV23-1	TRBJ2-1	ASSQLGFSDEQF
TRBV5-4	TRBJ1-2	ASSLGQGRNYGYT
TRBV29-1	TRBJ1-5	SVESLRQGSDSNQPQH
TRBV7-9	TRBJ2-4	ASSLGQGIAKNIQY